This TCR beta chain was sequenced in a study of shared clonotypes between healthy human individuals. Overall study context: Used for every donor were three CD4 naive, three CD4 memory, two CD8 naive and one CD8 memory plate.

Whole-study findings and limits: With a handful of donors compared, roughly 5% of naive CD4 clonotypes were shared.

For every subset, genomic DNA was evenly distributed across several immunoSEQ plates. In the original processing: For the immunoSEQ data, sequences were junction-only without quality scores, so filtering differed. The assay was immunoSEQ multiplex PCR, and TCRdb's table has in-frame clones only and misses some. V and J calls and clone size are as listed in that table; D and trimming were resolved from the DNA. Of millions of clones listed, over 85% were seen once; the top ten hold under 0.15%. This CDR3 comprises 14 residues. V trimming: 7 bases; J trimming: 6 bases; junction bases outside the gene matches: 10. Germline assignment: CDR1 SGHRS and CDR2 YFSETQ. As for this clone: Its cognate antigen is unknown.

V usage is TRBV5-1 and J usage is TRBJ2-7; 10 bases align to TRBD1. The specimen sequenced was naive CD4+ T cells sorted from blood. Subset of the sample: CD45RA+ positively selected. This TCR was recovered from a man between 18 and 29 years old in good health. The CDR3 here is CASDPGTGAAEQYF. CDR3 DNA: TGCGCCAGCGATCCCGGGACAGGGGCGGCCGAGCAGTACTTC.